Sequencing of this T cell receptor beta chain was carried out in a study of T cell changes during pregnancy in multiple sclerosis. The data were produced by immunoSEQ multiplex PCR, yet TCRdb's version contains in-frame clones alone and is incomplete. The repertoire holds about 46,000 clones, with 85% to 95% as singletons. V shed 7 bases, J shed 4 bases, and the junction held 8 bases outside the gene matches. Per germline, CDR1 MNHEY and CDR2 SMNVEV (reference sequence). This CDR3 region has 14 residues. V is TRBV27 and J is TRBJ2-7; TRBD1 matches at 9 bases. The clonotype comes from a female donor with multiple sclerosis, enrolled in a pregnancy study. Material: CD8+ T cells from peripheral blood mononuclear cells, obtained in the first trimester of pregnancy. CDR3 amino acids: CASNPGQGQYEQYF. The CDR3 DNA reads as TGTGCCAGCAACCCCGGACAGGGGCAGTACGAGCAGTACTTC.